One and the same sample provided the 28 T cell receptor beta chains below, sequenced in a study of blood T cell repertoires in COVID-19. TCRdb keeps only in-frame clones here, not all; method: immunoSEQ multiplex PCR. The sample holds some 67,000 clones, around 87% seen once. The specimen sequenced was peripheral blood. The receptors stem from a man aged 50-60 years with active COVID-19.

The chain links TRBV6-6 to TRBJ2-1; 7 bases fit TRBD2. CDR1 is MNHNY, CDR2 SVGAGI, per germline (reference sequence). V shed 1 base and J 13 bases; nucleotides not matched to a gene: 7. The CDR3 is made up of 13 amino acids. The CDR3 DNA is TGTGCCAGCAGTTACTTTGCGGGAGAGGGTCAGTTCTTC. It encodes CASSYFAGEGQFF.

The chain uses TRBV19 and TRBJ1-4, with 8 bases that match TRBD1. Germline assignment: CDR1 LNHDA and CDR2 SQIVND (reference sequence). CDR3 size: 14 residues. With V trimmed by 5 bases and J by 7 bases, 6 bases remained unmatched. This chain's CDR3 is CASSVDRGSEKLFF. The DNA for the CDR3 is TGTGCCAGTAGTGTCGACAGGGGTTCTGAAAAACTGTTTTTT.

This chain's CDR3 is CASSFRRGSAYNEQFF. CDR3 in DNA: TGTGCCAGCAGTTTCCGTCGCGGGAGTGCCTACAATGAGCAGTTCTTC. The rearrangement uses TRBV27 and TRBJ2-1; 7 bases are a match to TRBD2. Germline lookup yields CDR1 MNHEY and CDR2 SMNVEV (reference sequence). The CDR3 runs to 16 residues. The trim removed 3 bases at V and 2 bases at J, leaving 7 bases unmatched.

The CDR3 sequence is CASSQLDSNYGYTF. CDR3 DNA sequence: TGTGCCAGCAGCCAACTGGACAGTAACTATGGCTACACCTTC. The rearrangement links TRBV4-2 to TRBJ1-2, with a tentative D call TRBD1 (6 bases). CDR3 size: 14 residues. Trimming removed 2 bases at V and 1 base at J, with 8 bases between. Germline assignment: CDR1 LGHNA and CDR2 YNFKEQ.

The chain is built from TRBV30 and TRBJ1-1; D unresolved. CDR1 and CDR2 from the germline V gene are GTSNPN and SVGIG (reference sequence). This CDR3 contains 12 residues. The V and J ends lost 3 bases and 6 bases respectively, with 11 bases between them. In DNA form, the CDR3 reads TGTGCCTGGAGCCGATCGGGATCTGAAGCTTTCTTT. Translated, it gives CAWSRSGSEAFF.

The chain has TRBV19 and TRBJ2-1; 11 nucleotides agree with TRBD2. V lost 3 bases and J lost 5; bases outside the gene matches: 6. CDR3 length equals 16 residues. Per the germline V gene, CDR1 is LNHDA and CDR2 is SQIVND (reference sequence). DNA for the CDR3: TGTGCCAGTAGTATCCAAGGACTAGCGGGCCACAATGAGCAGTTCTTC. Translated: CASSIQGLAGHNEQFF.

The rearrangement joins TRBV7-8 to TRBJ2-5; D ambiguous. Trimming took 5 bases from V and 2 from J, leaving 12 bases between them. The CDR3 is 14 amino acids. Germline loops: CDR1 SGHVS, CDR2 FQNEAQ. CDR3 bases: TGTGCCAGCAGCCCCGGCTTACAGCAAGAGACCCAGTACTTC. It encodes CASSPGLQQETQYF. Using reference TRBV7-8 and TRBJ2-5 for the parts outside the CDR3, the full variable domain is GAGVSQSPRYKVAKRGQDVALRCDPISGHVSLFWYQQALGQGPEFLTYFQNEAQLDKSGLPSDRFFAERPEGSVSTLKIQRTQQEDSAVYLCASSPGLQQETQYFGPGTRLLVL.

This chain connects TRBV4-3 to TRBJ2-3; 8 positions agree with TRBD2. Trimming took 4 bases from V and 2 from J; bases not matched to a gene: 8. This CDR3 comprises 16 residues. The germline V gene has CDR1 LGHNA and CDR2 YSLEER. In nucleotides, the CDR3 is TGCGCCAGCAGCCTTTTAGCGGGGACACACACAGATACGCAGTATTTT. Residues: CASSLLAGTHTDTQYF.

The gene calls are TRBV7-9 and TRBJ1-1, with 8 bases lining up with TRBD1. V trimming: 5 bases; J trimming: 1 base; junction bases outside the gene matches: 3. Looked up from germline, CDR1 is SEHNR and CDR2 is FQNEAQ (reference sequence). The CDR3 loop spans 14 amino acids. The CDR3 sequence: CASSPGQGNTEAFF. The CDR3 DNA reads as TGTGCCAGCAGCCCCGGACAGGGGAACACTGAAGCTTTCTTT.

The gene calls are TRBV28 and TRBJ1-1; weak D call: TRBD1 (5 bases). CDR1 and CDR2 (germline): MDHEN, SYDVKM. This CDR3 comprises 12 residues. Trimming took off 1 base at V and 7 bases at J, with 7 bases between the two ends. The CDR3 coding sequence is TGTGCCAGCAGTTTATCGGGACTTGAAGCTTTCTTT. Residues: CASSLSGLEAFF.

V is TRBV7-9 and J is TRBJ1-2; maybe TRBD1 (6 bases). Germline lookup yields CDR1 SEHNR and CDR2 FQNEAQ (reference sequence). The CDR3 extends over 14 amino acids. Trimming removed 5 bases from V and 7 bases from J, with 17 bases in between. CDR3 amino acids: CASSPDSFSSGYTF. The CDR3 DNA follows: TGTGCCAGCAGCCCGGACAGTTTTTCCTCTGGCTACACCTTC. The variable domain in full, completed from reference TRBV7-9 and TRBJ1-2, reads DTGVSQNPRHKITKRGQNVTFRCDPISEHNRLYWYRQTLGQGPEFLTYFQNEAQLEKSRLLSDRFSAERPKGSFSTLEIQRTEQGDSAMYLCASSPDSFSSGYTFGSGTRLTVV.

This sequence joins TRBV28 and TRBJ2-1; D not resolved. The CDR3 spans 15 residues. Deletions cut 9 bases from V and 5 bases from J, with 20 bases between. Germline CDR1 reads MDHEN; CDR2 reads SYDVKM. The CDR3 sequence is CARNRPPPANNEQFF. CDR3 sequence (DNA): TGTGCCAGAAATCGCCCCCCCCCAGCGAACAATGAGCAGTTCTTC.

This clone appeared once. The V gene is TRBV18, the J gene TRBJ2-2; no definite D call. CDR1 and CDR2 (germline): KGHSH, LQKENI. The CDR3 is made up of 15 amino acids. V dropped 0 bases and J dropped 1 base, with 6 bases sitting between them. Here the CDR3 DNA reads TGTGCCAGCTCACCACCGGCAAAGAACACCGGGGAGCTGTTTTTT. Its translation: CASSPPAKNTGELFF.

The chain joins TRBV27 to TRBJ2-1, with TRBD1 identical over 7 bases. The germline gives CDR1 MNHEY, CDR2 SMNVEV (reference sequence). This CDR3 has 15 amino acids. V dropped 3 bases and J dropped 6; count of bases not matched to a gene: 8. The CDR3 coding sequence is TGTGCCAGCAGTTTCCTCGGGAAGGGGGCCAATGAGCAGTTCTTC. Translated: CASSFLGKGANEQFF.

The CDR3, as DNA: TGTGCCAGCAGCTTAACTGAGTCAGGGCCACTCACCTTC. Its translation: CASSLTESGPLTF. This chain joins TRBV7-3 and TRBJ1-2; D is possibly TRBD1 (5 bases). V lost 0 bases and J 13 bases, leaving 15 bases between the germline ends. CDR1 SGHTA and CDR2 FQGTGA come from the germline V gene. The CDR3 consists of 13 residues. The full variable domain, with the rest looked up from reference TRBV7-3 and TRBJ1-2, is GAGVSQTPSNKVTEKGKYVELRCDPISGHTALYWYRQSLGQGPEFLIYFQGTGAADDSGLPNDRFFAVRPEGSVSTLKIQRTERGDSAVYLCASSLTESGPLTFGSGTRLTVV.

Only a few counts were recorded for this clone. CDR3 sequence: CASSFTGVNEQFF. As DNA, the CDR3 is TGTGCCAGCAGTTTCACAGGGGTGAATGAGCAGTTCTTC. The rearrangement uses TRBV27 and TRBJ2-1; 7 nucleotides align to TRBD1. CDR3 length equals 13 residues. CDR1 MNHEY and CDR2 SMNVEV come from the germline V gene (reference sequence). V lost 3 bases and J lost 7; bases outside the gene matches: 3.

The rearrangement uses TRBV27 and TRBJ2-5, with 11 nucleotides matching TRBD1. J was trimmed by 2 bases and V by 5 bases; bases with no gene match: 7. This CDR3 is built from 16 residues. In germline, CDR1 is MNHEY, CDR2 SMNVEV (reference sequence). As DNA, the CDR3 is TGTGCCAGCAGTCGGACAGGGGGCCGGAGGCAAGAGACCCAGTACTTC. It is translated as CASSRTGGRRQETQYF.

The V and J genes are TRBV6-2 or TRBV6-3 and TRBJ1-3; D call uncertain. V shed 0 bases and J shed 1 base, with 13 bases lying between them. Germline loops: CDR1 MNHEY, CDR2 SVGEGT. The CDR3 is 17 amino acids. The CDR3 coding sequence is TGTGCCAGCAGTTACTCGATCACAGCCACTTCTGGAAACACCATATATTTT. Protein: CASSYSITATSGNTIYF.

V gene TRBV5-1 combines with J gene TRBJ2-7; TRBD1 matches 7 bases. The CDR3 has 14 amino acids. In germline, CDR1 is SGHRS, CDR2 YFSETQ. V dropped 0 bases and J dropped 2; count of bases not matched to a gene: 2. CDR3 sequence (DNA): TGCGCCAGCAGCTTGGACAGGGGACCCTACGAGCAGTACTTC. Translated: CASSLDRGPYEQYF. The variable domain in full, completed from reference TRBV5-1 and TRBJ2-7, reads KAGVTQTPRYLIKTRGQQVTLSCSPISGHRSVSWYQQTPGQGLQFLFEYFSETQRNKGNFPGRFSGRQFSNSRSEMNVSTLELGDSALYLCASSLDRGPYEQYFGPGTRLTVT.

The chain employs TRBV7-9 and TRBJ1-5; tentatively, D is TRBD1 (5 bases). Trimming cost V 1 base and J 0 bases, with 16 bases left between them. The germline gives CDR1 SEHNR, CDR2 FQNEAQ (reference sequence). This CDR3 spans 18 amino acids. DNA for the CDR3: TGTGCCAGCAGCTTAGGGGGAACAGGAGTTTATAGCAATCAGCCCCAGCATTTT. Its protein is CASSLGGTGVYSNQPQHF.

The CDR3 region has the DNA TGTGCCAGCAGTGATCTCGGACTAGGAGATCCCTACGAGCAGTACTTC. Protein sequence: CASSDLGLGDPYEQYF. The chain has TRBV6-2 or TRBV6-3 and TRBJ2-7, with 7 nucleotides matching TRBD2. The germline gives CDR1 MNHEY, CDR2 SVGEGT. The CDR3 runs 16 residues. The trim removed 5 bases at V and 2 bases at J, leaving 12 bases unmatched.

The chain uses TRBV6-5 and TRBJ1-2, with a possible D match to TRBD1 (6 bases). This CDR3 comprises 13 residues. CDR1 is MNHEY, CDR2 SVGAGI, per germline. V lost 2 bases and J lost 4, with 8 bases in between. This CDR3 is CASSYDRRYGYTF. In nucleotides, the CDR3 is TGTGCCAGCAGTTACGACAGGCGCTATGGCTACACCTTC.

This clone was detected once. This sequence joins TRBV4-3 and TRBJ2-1; D possibly corresponds to TRBD1 (5 bases). This CDR3 contains 16 residues. The V gene's germline CDR1 is LGHNA and CDR2 YSLEER. V was clipped by 2 bases and J by 2 bases, with 13 bases between them. The DNA of the CDR3 is TGCGCCAGCAGCCAAAGGGGAACGGCGCCCTACAATGAGCAGTTCTTC. Its protein product is CASSQRGTAPYNEQFF.

V is TRBV30 and J is TRBJ2-5; no firm D call. The CDR3 length is 12 residues. Germline loops: CDR1 GTSNPN, CDR2 SVGIG (reference sequence). Trimming cost V 5 bases and J 5 bases, with 12 bases left between them. CDR3 bases: TGTGCCTGGGCCCGGGTCAAGGAGACCCAGTACTTC. As protein: CAWARVKETQYF.

The genes are TRBV25-1 and TRBJ2-1, with TRBD1 identical over 7 bases. After removal of 4 bases from V and 1 base from J, the junction contained 10 bases not matched to a gene. The CDR3 has 17 amino acids. Looked up from germline, CDR1 is MGHDK and CDR2 is SYGVNS. CDR3 DNA sequence: TGTGCCAGCAGTGGGTCTACTAGGACAGGATCCTACAATGAGCAGTTCTTC. Encoded protein: CASSGSTRTGSYNEQFF.

The V and J genes are TRBV29-1 and TRBJ2-1; the D gene is possibly TRBD1 (6 bases). V was shortened by 2 bases and J by 6 bases, with 17 bases between the two germline ends. The CDR3 sequence is 15 residues long. Per the germline V gene, CDR1 is SQVTM and CDR2 is ANQGSEA. CDR3 in DNA: TGCAGCGTTGAATCCAATCAGGGGATTCGCAATGAGCAGTTCTTC. Protein sequence: CSVESNQGIRNEQFF.

The chain recombines TRBV9 with TRBJ1-2; TRBD1 might be the D (6 bases). The CDR3 runs 15 residues. Trimming took off 2 bases at V and 1 base at J, with 12 bases between the two ends. The germline CDR1 and CDR2 sequences are SGDLS and YYNGEE. The CDR3 sequence is CASSVGTLVNYGYTF. CDR3 DNA: TGTGCCAGCAGCGTCGGGACACTCGTTAACTATGGCTACACCTTC. Complete variable domain (other parts from reference TRBV9 and TRBJ1-2): DSGVTQTPKHLITATGQRVTLRCSPRSGDLSVYWYQQSLDQGLQFLIQYYNGEERAKGNILERFSAQQFPDLHSELNLSSLELGDSALYFCASSVGTLVNYGYTFGSGTRLTVV.

The chain employs TRBV28 and TRBJ1-1; D remains unclear. V lost 5 bases to trimming and J lost 3 bases, with 13 bases between them. The CDR3 runs 14 residues. Per germline, CDR1 MDHEN and CDR2 SYDVKM. The CDR3 loop is CASSPTGWDTEAFF. In DNA, the CDR3 is TGTGCCAGCAGTCCCACGGGGTGGGACACTGAAGCTTTCTTT.